The rows below give T cell receptor beta chains drawn from one sample of a study of cytomegalovirus exposure and HLA in healthy donors. Measured with immunoSEQ multiplex PCR; TCRdb has only the in-frame clones, and not every one. The table includes over 90,000 clones, around 80% detected once. The sequenced sample consisted of PBMCs. These receptors all stem from a young woman in good health and CMV-seropositive. Both conserved end residues are part of each CDR3.

v_gene	CDR3aa
TRBV7-9	CASSLGGKGASIYGYTF
TRBV5-6	CASSLRGALETQYF
TRBV5-5	CASSLNRNLAGPTGANVLTF
TRBV5-1	CASSFGQGGGTEAFF
TRBV2	CASSAGQEVSVGREQYF
TRBV12-5	CASGLLNEQFF
TRBV19	CASNQQNYGYTF
TRBV2	CASSPRRAGAYEQYF
TRBV6-5	CASSYSPTGGYGYTF
TRBV7-6	CASSLAIPYNEQFF
TRBV18	CASSPRSEQYF
TRBV5-4	CASSLVGRPDTGELFF
TRBV5-4	CASSPGTTKETQYF
TRBV10-2	CASSSRGGRPLWARETQYF
TRBV19	CASSAKDRGPYEQYF
TRBV11-2	CASSLVVRVKTEAFF
TRBV19	CASISLLTGLNTEAFF
TRBV5-6	CASTSGTGGTGELFF
TRBV7-9	CASSYDPGGRPLHF
TRBV30	CAWSVPGSGEKLFF
TRBV5-1	CASSSDRPSGNTIYF
TRBV7-2	CASSPTGSSYNSPLHF
TRBV5-4	CASSSGSEQYF
TRBV27	CASSSGGQGYGYTF
TRBV6-1	CASSGNRNTEAFF
TRBV9	CASTSSTDTQYF
TRBV28	CASTPSRGSRDRVSYEQYF
TRBV5-1	CASSSFRDRGWGEQFF
TRBV11-2	CASSFRLAGGSDTQYF
TRBV2	CASRPIYEQYF
TRBV7-9	CASRGGTSGLPRGYNEQFF
TRBV4-1	CASSQLQGTRYGYTF
TRBV18	CASSPAGGTEAFF
TRBV4-1	CASSAWGEGKNIQYF
TRBV7-3	CASSSSGPTGVFVF
TRBV10-3	CAISVAAGGTGELFF
TRBV6-1	CASSGRQGSSYNEQFF
TRBV6-4	CASSDRGYSTDTQYF
TRBV5-1	CASSLTGYGYTF
TRBV9	CASSVALGARDYEQYF
TRBV18	CASSFNHRSGDTEAFF
TRBV5-5	CASNLGGSYEQYF
TRBV6-5	CASSYARTSGGTLQFF
TRBV2	CASGRVRETQYF
TRBV27	CASSDFGNQPQHF
TRBV20-1	CSATGFNGYTF
TRBV5-4	CASSGGGLAGYNEQFF
TRBV27	CASSTAGRPTNYGYTF